This is a list of T cell receptor beta chains from one sample in a study of blood T cells in healthy people across ages. A single record per CDR3 protein comes from TCRdb applying MiXCR to the 5' RACE reads. This table holds around 1,000,000 distinct CDR3 sequences, about 25% found once. These data were also filed under a second study, of T cells of mothers and their children.

Source material: blood. The receptors come from a girl aged 2-10 years in good health. Each CDR3 is given with its conserved first and last residue. The order of the fields is D gene, V gene, J gene, clone size, CDR3 protein, CDR3 DNA. The D gene is left open where the match is weak. A clone size is listed for some rows: how often the clone was seen (once, few, many), or a class if it is expanded.

TRBD2	TRBV11-2	TRBJ2-5	few	CASSPAGLEKTQYF	TGTGCCAGCAGCCCCGCAGGACTAGAAAAGACCCAGTACTTC
TRBD2	TRBV9	TRBJ2-3	.	CASSVGTSVSTDTQYF	TGTGCCAGCAGCGTAGGGACTAGTGTGAGCACAGATACGCAGTATTTT
.	TRBV29-1	TRBJ2-1	.	CSVEEIRRPYNEQFF	TGCAGCGTTGAAGAGATACGGAGACCCTACAATGAGCAGTTCTTC
.	TRBV24-1	TRBJ2-5	.	CATNQGFEETQYF	TGTGCCACCAATCAGGGATTTGAAGAGACCCAGTACTTC
TRBD1	TRBV29-1	TRBJ2-1	few	CSVVDRGRGNEQFF	TGCAGCGTTGTCGACAGGGGGCGAGGCAATGAGCAGTTCTTC
.	TRBV20-1	TRBJ2-7	few	CSASVSSYEQYF	TGCAGTGCTAGTGTGTCCTCCTACGAGCAGTACTTC
.	TRBV28	TRBJ2-7	.	CASSLGRGRGADEQYF	TGTGCCAGCAGTTTAGGTAGGGGCCGGGGCGCGGACGAGCAGTACTTC
TRBD1	TRBV7-2	TRBJ2-3	.	CASSQPQGASDTQYF	TGTGCCAGCAGCCAACCGCAGGGGGCGTCAGATACGCAGTATTTT
.	TRBV6-6	TRBJ1-2	.	CASSYGGGVDGYTF	TGTGCCAGCAGTTACGGAGGGGGAGTAGATGGCTACACCTTC
.	TRBV2	TRBJ2-7	few	CASAITYDPSYEQYF	TGTGCCAGCGCCATAACGTACGACCCTTCCTACGAGCAGTACTTC
TRBD1	TRBV28	TRBJ2-1	few	CASSSPQTGGIRGEQFF	TGTGCCAGCAGTTCCCCTCAGACAGGGGGCATAAGGGGTGAGCAGTTCTTC
TRBD1	TRBV27	TRBJ1-6	.	CASSWDRFSPLHF	TGTGCCAGCAGTTGGGACAGGTTTTCACCCCTCCACTTT
.	TRBV5-1	TRBJ2-3	few	CASSLRGFQDTQYF	TGCGCCAGCAGCTTGCGGGGGTTCCAAGATACGCAGTATTTT
.	TRBV6-5	TRBJ2-5	few	CASSLLDGETQYF	TGTGCCAGCAGTCTATTGGACGGAGAGACCCAGTACTTC
.	TRBV12-3/TRBV12-4	TRBJ2-3	.	CASSTLTDMQYF	TGTGCCAGCTCGACCCTTACAGATATGCAGTATTTT
.	TRBV4-3	TRBJ1-2	few	CASSQGRDRGYTF	TGCGCCAGCAGCCAGGGCAGGGATCGTGGCTACACCTTC
.	TRBV13	TRBJ2-7	few	CASSLDRKGRDEQYF	TGTGCCAGCAGCTTAGATAGAAAAGGGCGGGACGAGCAGTACTTC
.	TRBV12-3/TRBV12-4	TRBJ2-1	.	CASSLRTVLGRTYNEQFF	TGTGCCAGCAGTTTACGGACGGTATTAGGGCGAACCTACAATGAGCAGTTCTTC